The source of this T cell receptor (beta chain) is a study of cytotoxic CD8 clonotypes in ibrutinib-treated CLL. Whole-study context: Response was recorded as partial in approximately 24 patients and complete in 2; at median 68 months, 14 remained remitted and approximately 12 had progressed. Each sample contained, on average, 255,043 productive templates and some 90,000 productive rearrangements.

Sequencing sought depths of 1 in 200,000 to 1 in 1 million T cells. Method: immunoSEQ multiplex PCR; TCRdb's copy keeps in-frame clones and lacks some. The sample yields under 300,000 clones, approximately 79% seen once. A note on this clone: Its antigen is unknown.

Broader study findings: Baseline-level clonality went beyond age-matched healthy donors and moved in step with circulating CD8+ T-cell counts.

This CDR3 region has 13 residues. From germline, CDR1 is GTSNPN and CDR2 SVGIG (reference sequence). Deletions cut 2 bases from V and 5 bases from J, with 12 bases between. The chain couples TRBV30 to TRBJ1-2; D is possibly TRBD1 (5 bases). The clonotype originates from a human donor with chronic lymphocytic leukemia. The specimen comprised PBMCs, sampled at disease progression, from a patient treated with ibrutinib. The CDR3 DNA follows: TGTGCCTGGAGTCGGGACGTGCAGTATGGCTACACCTTC. This codes for CAWSRDVQYGYTF.